This T cell receptor (beta chain) was recorded in a study of blood T cell repertoires in COVID-19. Study overall: The origin of the acute and convalescent COVID-19 samples was the United States, Italy and Spain.

Sequencing was performed with immunoSEQ multiplex PCR; in TCRdb, only in-frame clones are kept and a portion is missing. The sample has approximately 300,000 clones; roughly 87% are singletons. Cohort placement rested on clinical history that participants reported themselves. Trimming at V came to 3 bases and at J to 0 bases, leaving 4 bases not matched to a gene. The germline CDR1 and CDR2 sequences are KGHSH and LQKENI. CDR3 size: 18 residues. The receptor was isolated from a woman aged 30 to 39 who had recovered from COVID-19. The sample comprised PBMCs or T cells enriched from blood (not recorded which). The rearrangement uses TRBV18 and TRBJ2-3, with 15 bases fitting TRBD2. In DNA, the CDR3 is TGTGCCAGCTCACCCCCGGGACTAGCGGGGGGAAGCACAGATACGCAGTATTTT. Translating it yields CASSPPGLAGGSTDTQYF.